What follows are 15 T cell receptor beta chains derived from one specimen sequenced in a study of T cell changes during pregnancy in multiple sclerosis. This table comes from immunoSEQ multiplex PCR, and its TCRdb copy is limited to in-frame clones, with some not included. In the table there are approximately 89,000 clones, 94% of which are singletons. Specimen: peripheral blood, collected after pregnancy. These TCRs come from a female donor in good health, enrolled as a control in a pregnancy study.

The CDR3 is CASSRAGGFEQFF. The CDR3 DNA follows: TGTGCCAGCAGTCGCGCGGGAGGGTTTGAGCAGTTCTTC. The chain links TRBV6-5 to TRBJ2-1; 9 nucleotides line up with TRBD2. Per the germline V gene, CDR1 is MNHEY and CDR2 is SVGAGI. The CDR3 totals 13 residues. V was clipped by 5 bases and J by 9 bases; unmatched bases: 5.

The chain links TRBV9 to TRBJ2-7, with a weak D call TRBD1 (6 bases). This CDR3 region has 13 residues. V dropped 2 bases and J dropped 3 bases, with 9 bases sitting between them. CDR1 and CDR2 (germline): SGDLS, YYNGEE. The CDR3 DNA reads as TGTGCCAGCAGCGTTGGACAGAACTACGAGCAGTACTTC. Amino acid sequence: CASSVGQNYEQYF.

This sequence joins TRBV7-9 and TRBJ2-1; TRBD2 aligns across 11 bases. The length of the CDR3 is 15 residues. The V and J ends lost 4 bases and 8 bases, in that order; junction bases with no gene match: 7. The germline V gene encodes CDR1 SEHNR and CDR2 FQNEAQ (reference sequence). As DNA, the CDR3 is TGTGCCAGCAGCTCATCTAGCGGGAGGTCCTATGAGCAGTTCTTC. This gives the protein CASSSSSGRSYEQFF.

V is TRBV5-4 and J is TRBJ2-2, with 14 bases that match TRBD2. The CDR3 spans 18 residues. Germline V gene sequence: CDR1 SGHNT, CDR2 YYREEE (reference sequence). V trimming: 4 bases; J trimming: 4 bases; junction bases outside the gene matches: 9. CDR3 DNA: TGTGCCAGCAGCGGCGGCGGGACTAGCGGGAGAAGCACCGGGGAGCTGTTTTTT. Protein sequence: CASSGGGTSGRSTGELFF.

Only one count was recorded for this clone. The gene calls are TRBV5-1 and TRBJ2-2; 9 bases line up with TRBD1. Germline V CDR1 and CDR2: SGHRS, YFSETQ. V shed 4 bases, J shed 6 bases, and the junction held 7 bases outside the gene matches. CDR3 length: 15 residues. CDR3 sequence: CASSPDRGVSGELFF. In DNA form, the CDR3 reads TGCGCCAGCAGCCCCGACAGGGGGGTCTCCGGGGAGCTGTTTTTT. The entire variable domain, with the rest obtained from reference TRBV5-1 and TRBJ2-2, is as follows: KAGVTQTPRYLIKTRGQQVTLSCSPISGHRSVSWYQQTPGQGLQFLFEYFSETQRNKGNFPGRFSGRQFSNSRSEMNVSTLELGDSALYLCASSPDRGVSGELFFGEGSRLTVL.

This chain joins TRBV4-2 and TRBJ2-7; 11 bases are a match to TRBD2. V shed 4 bases and J 5 bases; nucleotides not matched to a gene: 1. Germline CDR1 reads LGHNA; CDR2 reads YNFKEQ. The CDR3 has 13 residues. The CDR3 loop reads CASSPGLADEQYF. In nucleotides, the CDR3 is TGTGCCAGCAGCCCGGGACTAGCGGACGAGCAGTACTTC.

Written as DNA, the CDR3 is TGTGCCAGCAGCTTATCTAGCGGGAACTCCTACGAGCAGTACTTC. Residues: CASSLSSGNSYEQYF. This chain joins TRBV7-2 and TRBJ2-7, with 9 bases identical to TRBD2. From germline, CDR1 is SGHTA and CDR2 FQGNSA. With 2 bases clipped from V and 0 bases from J, the junction kept 2 bases outside the gene matches. The CDR3 totals 15 residues.

The rearrangement joins TRBV25-1 to TRBJ2-7; 9 positions agree with TRBD1. Germline assignment: CDR1 MGHDK and CDR2 SYGVNS. The V and J ends lost 8 bases and 4 bases, in that order; junction bases with no gene match: 21. This CDR3 comprises 18 residues. The CDR3 region is CASPLGPSRDRVYYEQYF. The CDR3 DNA sequence: TGTGCCAGCCCTTTGGGGCCCTCCCGGGACAGGGTCTATTACGAGCAGTACTTC.

The rearrangement links TRBV11-1 to TRBJ2-7, with TRBD2 matching 7 bases. Germline-derived CDR1 and CDR2 are SGHAT and FQDESV (reference sequence). This CDR3 has 16 residues. J gave up 4 bases and V 5 bases, and 14 bases lay outside the gene matches. In DNA form, the CDR3 reads TGTGCCAGCAGCCCACCGACGGGAGTGGGGGGGTACGAGCAGTACTTC. Translation: CASSPPTGVGGYEQYF. The entire variable domain, with the rest obtained from reference TRBV11-1 and TRBJ2-7, is as follows: EAEVAQSPRYKITEKSQAVAFWCDPISGHATLYWYRQILGQGPELLVQFQDESVVDDSQLPKDRFSAERLKGVDSTLKIQPAELGDSAMYLCASSPPTGVGGYEQYFGPGTRLTVT.

The chain joins TRBV2 to TRBJ2-2; TRBD2 agrees at 7 bases. The CDR3 runs 14 residues. V shed 2 bases and J 5 bases; nucleotides not matched to a gene: 2. CDR1 is SNHLY, CDR2 FYNNEI, per germline. CDR3 nucleotides: TGTGCCAGCAGTGAATTGCGGGAGACCGGGGAGCTGTTTTTT. This encodes CASSELRETGELFF.

The rearrangement links TRBV30 to TRBJ1-1, with unresolved D. Germline lookup yields CDR1 GTSNPN and CDR2 SVGIG (reference sequence). The ends were cut back, 2 bases at V and 1 base at J, with 5 bases in the middle. The length of the CDR3 is 12 residues. The CDR3 region has the DNA TGTGCCTGGAGTCCCGGGAACACTGAAGCTTTCTTT. Translation: CAWSPGNTEAFF.

The rearrangement links TRBV5-1 to TRBJ2-7, with a tentative D call TRBD1 (5 bases). Per the germline V gene, CDR1 is SGHRS and CDR2 is YFSETQ. The CDR3 runs 14 residues. Trimming cost V 1 base and J 2 bases, with 10 bases left between them. CDR3 bases: TGCGCCAGCAGCTTGACAGGAGCCGCCTACGAGCAGTACTTC. Protein sequence: CASSLTGAAYEQYF.

With respect to this clone: An end of the junction differs from the germline gene, which may be a read error. The genes are TRBV19 and TRBJ1-2; TRBD1 matches at 7 bases. The germline V gene encodes CDR1 LNHDA and CDR2 SQIVND (reference sequence). This CDR3 is 14 amino acids long. CDR3 coding DNA: TGTGCCAGTAGCCCGACAGGGTTTGGAGGGCAATCTCTCTTC. Its translation is CASSPTGFGGQSLF.

This rearrangement joins TRBV6-6 to TRBJ2-7; 8 bases line up with TRBD1. This CDR3 is 14 amino acids long. The germline V gene encodes CDR1 MNHNY and CDR2 SVGAGI (reference sequence). V shed 2 bases and J 3 bases; nucleotides not matched to a gene: 3. CDR3 region: CASSYAGQDYEQYF. CDR3 coding DNA: TGTGCCAGCAGTTACGCGGGACAGGACTACGAGCAGTACTTC.

The V and J genes are TRBV11-3 and TRBJ2-7, with D perhaps matching TRBD2 (5 bases). Germline CDR1 SGHNT, CDR2 YENEEA. This CDR3 contains 14 residues. V shed 8 bases and J shed 0 bases, with 14 bases lying between them. The CDR3 region has the DNA TGTGCCAGCCCTCTGGAGCGGTTCTCCTACGAGCAGTACTTC. This translates into CASPLERFSYEQYF.